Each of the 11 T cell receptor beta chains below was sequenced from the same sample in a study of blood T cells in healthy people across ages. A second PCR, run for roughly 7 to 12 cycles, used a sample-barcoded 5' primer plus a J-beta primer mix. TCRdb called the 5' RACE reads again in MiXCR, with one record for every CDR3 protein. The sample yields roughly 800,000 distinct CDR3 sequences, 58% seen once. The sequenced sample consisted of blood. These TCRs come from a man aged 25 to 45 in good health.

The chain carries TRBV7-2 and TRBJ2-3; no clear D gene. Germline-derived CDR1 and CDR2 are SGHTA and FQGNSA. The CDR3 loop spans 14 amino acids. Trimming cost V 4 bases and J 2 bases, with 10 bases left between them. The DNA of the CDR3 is TGTGCCAGCAGCTCGAATTGGCTCACAGATACGCAGTATTTT. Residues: CASSSNWLTDTQYF. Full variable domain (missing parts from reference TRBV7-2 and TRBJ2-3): GAGVSQSPSNKVTEKGKDVELRCDPISGHTALYWYRQSLGQGLEFLIYFQGNSAPDKSGLPSDRFSAERTGGSVSTLTIQRTQQEDSAVYLCASSSNWLTDTQYFGPGTRLTVL.

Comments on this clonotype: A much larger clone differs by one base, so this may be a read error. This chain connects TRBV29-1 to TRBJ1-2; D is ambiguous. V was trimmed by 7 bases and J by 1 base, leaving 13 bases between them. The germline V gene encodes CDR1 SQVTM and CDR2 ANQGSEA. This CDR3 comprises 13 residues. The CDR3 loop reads CSGGASGNYGYTF. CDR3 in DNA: TGCAGCGGTGGTGCCAGTGGTAACTATGGCTACACCTTC. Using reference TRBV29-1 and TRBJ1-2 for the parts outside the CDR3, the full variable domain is SAVISQKPSRDICQRGTSLTIQCQVDSQVTMMFWYRQQPGQSLTLIATANQGSEATYESGFVIDKFPISRPNLTFSTLTVSNMSPEDSSIYLCSGGASGNYGYTFGSGTRLTVV.

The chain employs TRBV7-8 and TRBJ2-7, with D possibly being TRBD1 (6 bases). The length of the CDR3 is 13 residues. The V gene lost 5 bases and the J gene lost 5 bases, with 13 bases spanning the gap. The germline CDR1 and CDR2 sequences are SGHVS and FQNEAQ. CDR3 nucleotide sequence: TGTGCCAGCAGCGGCAGGGGCTCGGACGAGCAGTACTTC. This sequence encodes CASSGRGSDEQYF.

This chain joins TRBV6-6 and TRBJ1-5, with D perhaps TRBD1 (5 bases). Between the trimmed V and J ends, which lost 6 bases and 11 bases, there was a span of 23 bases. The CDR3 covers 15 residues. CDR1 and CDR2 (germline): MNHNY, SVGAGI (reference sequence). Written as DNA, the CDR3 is TGTGCCAGCAGACCGACAGCAGACGCCGGTATAGCCCAGCATTTT. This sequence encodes CASRPTADAGIAQHF.

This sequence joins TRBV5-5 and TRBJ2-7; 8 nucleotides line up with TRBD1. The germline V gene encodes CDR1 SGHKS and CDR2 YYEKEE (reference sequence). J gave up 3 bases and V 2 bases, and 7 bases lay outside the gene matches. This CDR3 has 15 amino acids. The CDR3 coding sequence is TGTGCCAGCAGCTTTTCAGGGGGCGACCACTACGAGCAGTACTTC. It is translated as CASSFSGGDHYEQYF. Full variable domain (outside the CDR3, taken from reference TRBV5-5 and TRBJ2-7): DAGVTQSPTHLIKTRGQQVTLRCSPISGHKSVSWYQQVLGQGPQFIFQYYEKEERGRGNFPDRFSARQFPNYSSELNVNALLLGDSALYLCASSFSGGDHYEQYFGPGTRLTVT.

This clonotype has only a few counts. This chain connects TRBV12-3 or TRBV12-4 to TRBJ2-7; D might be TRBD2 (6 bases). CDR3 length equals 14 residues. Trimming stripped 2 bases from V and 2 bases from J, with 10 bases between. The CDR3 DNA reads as TGTGCCAGCAGTTTATTCGGGGAGGCCTACGAGCAGTACTTC. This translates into CASSLFGEAYEQYF.

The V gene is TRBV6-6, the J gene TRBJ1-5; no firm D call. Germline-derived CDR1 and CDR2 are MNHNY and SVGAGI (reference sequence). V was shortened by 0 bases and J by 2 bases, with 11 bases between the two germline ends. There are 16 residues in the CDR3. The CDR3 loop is CASSYSRQDGNQPQHF. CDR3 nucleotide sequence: TGTGCCAGCAGTTACTCTCGGCAGGATGGCAATCAGCCCCAGCATTTT.

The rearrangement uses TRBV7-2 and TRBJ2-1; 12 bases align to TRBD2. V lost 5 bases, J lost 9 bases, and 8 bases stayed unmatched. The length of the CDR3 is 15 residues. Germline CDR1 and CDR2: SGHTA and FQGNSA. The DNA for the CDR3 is TGTGCCAGCAGCCCGACACTAGCGGGAGGTGGTGAGCAGTTCTTC. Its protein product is CASSPTLAGGGEQFF.

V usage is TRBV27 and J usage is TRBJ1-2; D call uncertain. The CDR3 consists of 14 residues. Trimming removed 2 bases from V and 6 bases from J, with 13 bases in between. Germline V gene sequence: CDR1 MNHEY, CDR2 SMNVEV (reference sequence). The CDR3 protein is CASSLNRQAHGYTF. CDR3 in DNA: TGTGCCAGCAGTTTAAACCGCCAAGCTCATGGCTACACCTTC.

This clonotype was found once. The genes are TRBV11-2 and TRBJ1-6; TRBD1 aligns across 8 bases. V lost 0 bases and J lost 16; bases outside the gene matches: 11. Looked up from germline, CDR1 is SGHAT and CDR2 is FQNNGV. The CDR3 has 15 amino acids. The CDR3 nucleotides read TGTGCCAGCAGCTTAGAAGAGACAGGGGTTGGCCTACTCCACTTT. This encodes CASSLEETGVGLLHF.

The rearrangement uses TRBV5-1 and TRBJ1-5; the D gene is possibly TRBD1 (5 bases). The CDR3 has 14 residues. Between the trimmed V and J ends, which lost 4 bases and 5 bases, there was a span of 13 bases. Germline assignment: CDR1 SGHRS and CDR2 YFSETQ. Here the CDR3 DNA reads TGCGCCAGCAGCCCGGGCGACAGCTATCAGCCCCAGCATTTT. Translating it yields CASSPGDSYQPQHF.